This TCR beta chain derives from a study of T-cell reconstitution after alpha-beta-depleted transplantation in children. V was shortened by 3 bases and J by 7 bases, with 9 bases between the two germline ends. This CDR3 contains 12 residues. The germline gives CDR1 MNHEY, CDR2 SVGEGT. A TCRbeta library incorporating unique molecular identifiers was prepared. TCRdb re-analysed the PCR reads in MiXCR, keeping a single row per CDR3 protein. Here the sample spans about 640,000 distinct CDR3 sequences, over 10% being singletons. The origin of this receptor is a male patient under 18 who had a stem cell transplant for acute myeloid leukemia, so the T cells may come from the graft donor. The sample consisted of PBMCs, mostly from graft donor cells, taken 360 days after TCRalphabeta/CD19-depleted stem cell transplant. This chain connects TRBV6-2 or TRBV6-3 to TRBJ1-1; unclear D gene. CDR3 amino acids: CASSYGRSEAFF. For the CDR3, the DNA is TGTGCCAGCAGTTATGGGCGAAGTGAAGCTTTCTTT.